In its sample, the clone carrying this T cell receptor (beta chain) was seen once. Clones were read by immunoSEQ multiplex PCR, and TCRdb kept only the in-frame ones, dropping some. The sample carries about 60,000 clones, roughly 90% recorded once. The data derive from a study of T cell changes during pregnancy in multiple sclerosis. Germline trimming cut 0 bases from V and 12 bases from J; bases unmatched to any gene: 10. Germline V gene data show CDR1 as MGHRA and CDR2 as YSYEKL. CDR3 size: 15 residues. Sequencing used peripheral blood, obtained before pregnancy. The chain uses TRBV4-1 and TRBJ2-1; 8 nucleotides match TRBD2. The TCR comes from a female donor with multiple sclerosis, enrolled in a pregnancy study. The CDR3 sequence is CASSQELAEPSGQFF. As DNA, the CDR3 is TGCGCCAGCAGCCAAGAACTAGCGGAACCCAGCGGGCAGTTCTTC.